These 15 T cell receptor beta chains were all obtained from the same sample, sequenced in a study of tumor and adjacent non-tumor tissue in lung cancer. RNA was extracted from bulk tissue without any cell sorting. This non-tumor lung sample came from over 3 cm beyond the tumor edge. TCRbeta libraries were built with three rounds of nested PCR, modified from ARM-PCR. TCRdb called the multiplex PCR reads again in MiXCR, with one record for every CDR3 protein. This table holds fewer than 90,000 distinct CDR3 sequences, around 80% found once. Sequencing was performed on distant non-tumor lung tissue. The origin of the receptors is a woman aged 45-59 years with non-small cell lung cancer.

With regard to this clonotype: Lacking the conserved final phenylalanine or tryptophan, this CDR3 likely reflects a read error. V and J are TRBV29-1 and TRBJ1-1; D gene unclear. This CDR3 region has 12 residues. Germline CDR1 and CDR2: SQVTM and ANQGSEA. V gave up 4 bases and J gave up 11 bases, with 17 bases separating them. The CDR3 DNA reads as TGCAGCGTTGTTCTGATGACTGAGGGCGCTTTCTAT. It yields the protein CSVVLMTEGAFY.

As concerns this clonotype: This may arise from a read error, as a much more abundant clone is one base away. The chain joins TRBV2 to TRBJ1-3; no definite D call. V was cut by 10 bases and J by 0 bases, with 19 bases left in between. CDR3 length: 16 residues. Germline CDR1 reads SNHLY; CDR2 reads FYNNEI. DNA for the CDR3: TGTGCCAACAGCCTCGAAGGCATCAGCTCTGGAAACACCATATATTTT. Translated, it gives CANSLEGISSGNTIYF.

In regard to this clonotype: A much larger clone differs by one base, so this may be a read error. V usage is TRBV24-1 and J usage is TRBJ2-5; the match to TRBD1 covers 8 bases. Looked up from germline, CDR1 is KGHDR and CDR2 is SFDVKD. The CDR3 is 14 residues long. The CDR3 here is CVTARDRNQETQYF. DNA of the CDR3: TGTGTCACCGCCAGGGACAGGAACCAAGAGACCCAGTACTTC.

The V and J genes are TRBV6-5 and TRBJ2-3; a possible D gene is TRBD2 (6 bases). This CDR3 spans 13 amino acids. Germline CDR1 MNHEY, CDR2 SVGAGI. With 0 bases removed from V and 11 bases from J, the gap between germline ends came to 12 bases. The CDR3 coding sequence is TGTGCCAGCAGTTACTCGCGGGATGGTATGCAGTATTTT. It specifies CASSYSRDGMQYF.

Worth noting for this clonotype: With a much larger clone just one base away, this may be a read error. This sequence joins TRBV20-1 and TRBJ1-2; no reliable D call. The CDR3 sequence is 14 residues long. Germline V CDR1 and CDR2: DFQATT, SNEGSKA (reference sequence). V dropped 0 bases and J dropped 4 bases, with 12 bases sitting between them. In DNA, the CDR3 is TGCAGTGCTAGAGATGAGGTAGAGAGCTATGGCTACACCTTC. Protein product: CSARDEVESYGYTF.

As to this clonotype: Mismatch with germline at one junction end may stem from a read error. The rearrangement uses TRBV29-1 and TRBJ2-7, with 10 nucleotides matching TRBD2. This CDR3 spans 14 amino acids. CDR1 is SQVTM and CDR2 is ANQGSEA in the germline V gene. CDR3 sequence reads: CGFISGRAIHERYF. Written as DNA, the CDR3 is TGTGGCTTCATCAGCGGGAGGGCAATCCACGAGCGGTACTTC.

In the case of this clonotype: A junction boundary mismatches the germline segment, possibly from a read error. The gene calls are TRBV29-1 and TRBJ2-2; 7 nucleotides align to TRBD2. This CDR3 spans 16 amino acids. Germline V CDR1 and CDR2: SQVTM, ANQGSEA. CDR3: CSVMTSWREGTRELLF. The CDR3 DNA reads as TGCAGCGTGATGACTAGCTGGAGGGAAGGCACCCGGGAGCTGTTATTT.

A remark on this clonotype: Germline is not matched at one junction end, which may reflect a read error. The chain employs TRBV5-6 and TRBJ2-1, with D unclear. The CDR3 contains 12 residues. The germline CDR1 and CDR2 sequences are SGHDT and YYEEEE. For the CDR3, the DNA is TGTGCCAGCAGCTTGGCTAACAATGAGGAGTTCTTC. Its protein is CASSLANNEEFF.

In regard to this clonotype: At one end the junction does not follow the germline gene, possibly because of a read error. This chain joins TRBV5-4 and TRBJ2-5; 8 nucleotides agree with TRBD2. The germline V gene has CDR1 SGHNT and CDR2 YYREEE (reference sequence). This CDR3 region has 15 residues. The CDR3, as DNA: TGTGCCAGCAGCCCGGGGGGGGCTAGCACTGAGACCCAATACTTC. Translating it yields CASSPGGASTETQYF.

V gene TRBV12-3 or TRBV12-4 combines with J gene TRBJ2-5, with TRBD2 matching 7 bases. This CDR3 has 14 residues. The trim removed 3 bases at V and 5 bases at J, leaving 6 bases unmatched. The CDR3 sequence is CASSLGQGGETQYF. The CDR3 nucleotides read TGTGCCAGCAGTTTGGGCCAGGGAGGGGAGACCCAGTACTTC.

This clonotype has at least ten counts. The rearrangement links TRBV5-1 to TRBJ2-1; D is uncertain. This CDR3 is 11 amino acids long. Per the germline V gene, CDR1 is SGHRS and CDR2 is YFSETQ. Between the trimmed V and J ends, which lost 4 bases and 5 bases, there was a span of 4 bases. CDR3 sequence reads: CASSENNEQFF. For the CDR3, the DNA is TGCGCCAGCAGCGAGAACAATGAGCAGTTCTTC.

On this clonotype: Sequence at one end of the junction differs from germline and may be a read error. The rearrangement links TRBV6-1 to TRBJ2-3; 8 nucleotides match TRBD2. Germline values: CDR1 MNHNS, CDR2 SASEGT. The CDR3 extends over 11 amino acids. CDR3 region: CANRREDTEYF. CDR3 DNA: TGTGCCAACAGGCGGGAGGATACGGAGTATTTT.

In this sample, this clonotype turned up many times. V usage is TRBV5-1 and J usage is TRBJ2-3; tentative D call: TRBD2 (5 bases). CDR1 and CDR2 from the germline V gene are SGHRS and YFSETQ. CDR3 size: 15 residues. The V and J ends lost 2 bases and 0 bases respectively, with 10 bases between them. The CDR3 loop is CASSFSATSTDTQYF. CDR3 nucleotides: TGCGCCAGCAGCTTTAGCGCTACTAGCACAGATACGCAGTATTTT. Complete variable domain (other parts from reference TRBV5-1 and TRBJ2-3): KAGVTQTPRYLIKTRGQQVTLSCSPISGHRSVSWYQQTPGQGLQFLFEYFSETQRNKGNFPGRFSGRQFSNSRSEMNVSTLELGDSALYLCASSFSATSTDTQYFGPGTRLTVL.

About this clonotype: A read error may explain this, as a much larger clone is one base away. The chain links TRBV28 to TRBJ1-2; no clear D. The CDR3 is 13 residues long. Germline CDR1 is MDHEN and CDR2 is SYDVKM. The V end was cut by 7 bases, the J end by 8 bases, with 17 bases between. The CDR3 DNA reads TGTGCCAGCATTGATTGGGGTTTAAAAGGCTACACCTTC. This encodes CASIDWGLKGYTF.

CDR3 DNA sequence: TGTGCCAGCAGCCCTCGGTCGGATGCGAACACCGGGGAGCTGTTTTTT. Its translation is CASSPRSDANTGELFF. The chain carries TRBV11-2 and TRBJ2-2; D not certain. The ends were cut back, 5 bases at V and 0 bases at J, with 13 bases in the middle. The length of the CDR3 is 16 residues. Per germline, CDR1 SGHAT and CDR2 FQNNGV. The complete variable domain, with remaining parts taken from reference TRBV11-2 and TRBJ2-2, reads EAGVAQSPRYKIIEKRQSVAFWCNPISGHATLYWYQQILGQGPKLLIQFQNNGVVDDSQLPKDRFSAERLKGVDSTLKIQPAKLEDSAVYLCASSPRSDANTGELFFGEGSRLTVL.